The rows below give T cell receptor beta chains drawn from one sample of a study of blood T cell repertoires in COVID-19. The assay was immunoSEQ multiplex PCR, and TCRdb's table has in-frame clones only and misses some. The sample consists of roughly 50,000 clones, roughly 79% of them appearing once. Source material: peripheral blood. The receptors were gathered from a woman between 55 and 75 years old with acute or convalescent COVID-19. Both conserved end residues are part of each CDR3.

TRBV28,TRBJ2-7,CATATNTGGSGYEQYF
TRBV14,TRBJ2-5,CASSLPGDRASETQYF
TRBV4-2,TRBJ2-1,CASRQRDLNNEQFF
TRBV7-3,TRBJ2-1,CASSLLQVTYNEQFF
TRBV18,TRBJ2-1,CASSPQPVHSYNEQFF
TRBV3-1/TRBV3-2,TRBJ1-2,CASSGDRVYGYTF
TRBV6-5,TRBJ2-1,CASSPRWSYNEQFF
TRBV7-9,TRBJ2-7,CASKNSGAYEQYF
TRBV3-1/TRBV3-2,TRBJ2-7,CASSQERGAGQGKTQYF
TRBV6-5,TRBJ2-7,CASWGPYEQYF
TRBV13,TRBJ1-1,CASSSPGGEETEAFF
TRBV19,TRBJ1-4,CASSTPGQEKLFF